This is a list of T cell receptor beta chains from one sample in a study of blood T cell repertoires in COVID-19. Libraries were prepared by immunoSEQ multiplex PCR; TCRdb keeps only in-frame clonotypes and omits some of them. This table has some 170,000 clones, approximately 80% appearing once. Sequenced input: peripheral blood. Source of these receptors: a man in his sixties with acute or convalescent COVID-19. The CDR3 runs from the conserved cysteine through the conserved F or W. A D gene is named only where the DNA matches it firmly. A row's size may be missing; if present it is once, few, many or a size class.

J | D | length | V | size | CDR3 | DNA
TRBJ1-2 | NA | 13 | TRBV24-1 | NA | CATSDGGEWGYTF | TGTGCCACCAGTGATGGCGGGGAATGGGGCTACACCTTC
TRBJ2-3 | TRBD2 | 15 | TRBV10-3 | NA | CAISVAGGGTDTQYF | TGTGCCATCAGTGTAGCGGGGGGCGGCACAGATACGCAGTATTTT
TRBJ1-1 | TRBD1 | 15 | TRBV19 | NA | CASSPPYRGDTEAFF | TGTGCCAGTAGTCCCCCCTACAGGGGGGACACTGAAGCTTTCTTT
TRBJ1-4 | NA | 13 | TRBV5-5 | NA | CASSLEWGGRDRF | TGTGCCAGCAGCTTGGAGTGGGGGGGGCGAGATCGTTTT
TRBJ2-7 | NA | 14 | TRBV19 | NA | CASSARPGNDEQYF | TGTGCCAGTAGTGCCAGGCCAGGGAACGACGAGCAGTACTTC
TRBJ2-2 | NA | 16 | TRBV21-1 | NA | CASSKKRGLYTGELFF | TGTGCCAGCAGCAAAAAAAGGGGGTTGTACACCGGGGAGCTGTTTTTT
TRBJ1-2 | NA | 12 | TRBV6-2/TRBV6-3 | NA | CASSFRQTGYTF | TGTGCCAGCAGTTTCCGACAGACCGGCTACACCTTC
TRBJ2-5 | NA | 12 | TRBV5-6 | NA | CASSLASETQYF | TGTGCCAGCAGCTTGGCCTCAGAGACCCAGTACTTC
TRBJ1-2 | TRBD1 | 14 | TRBV6-5 | NA | CASRRQGSDYGYTF | TGTGCCAGCAGAAGACAGGGCTCAGACTATGGCTACACCTTC
TRBJ2-2 | TRBD1 | 15 | TRBV6-5 | NA | CASSHRQGFPGELFF | TGTGCCAGCAGCCATAGACAGGGATTCCCCGGGGAGCTGTTTTTT
TRBJ1-3 | NA | 15 | TRBV2 | NA | CASSGIQSSGNTIYF | TGTGCCAGCAGTGGAATACAGTCCTCTGGAAACACCATATATTTT
TRBJ2-7 | TRBD2 | 16 | TRBV28 | NA | CASSLFTSGRSYEQYF | TGTGCCAGCAGTTTATTTACTAGCGGGCGCTCCTACGAGCAGTACTTC
TRBJ2-3 | NA | 15 | TRBV6-2/TRBV6-3 | NA | CASSYGQGIADTQYF | TGTGCCAGCAGTTATGGGCAGGGGATCGCAGATACGCAGTATTTT
TRBJ2-3 | NA | 16 | TRBV19 | NA | CASSIQAIPSTDTQYF | TGTGCCAGTAGTATTCAGGCCATACCTAGCACAGATACGCAGTATTTT
TRBJ2-1 | NA | 15 | TRBV6-5 | once | CASSYWGGVGNEQFF | TGTGCCAGCAGTTACTGGGGCGGGGTCGGGAATGAGCAGTTCTTC
TRBJ2-1 | NA | 12 | TRBV10-3 | few | CAISETNNEQFF | TGTGCCATCAGTGAGACTAACAATGAGCAGTTCTTC
TRBJ2-6 | TRBD1 | 19 | TRBV6-2/TRBV6-3 | NA | CASSFLPTGANSGANVLTF | TGTGCCAGCAGTTTCCTTCCCACAGGGGCGAACTCTGGGGCCAACGTCCTGACTTTC
TRBJ2-7 | NA | 12 | TRBV12-3/TRBV12-4 | NA | CASSYRAYEQYF | TGTGCCAGCAGTTACAGGGCCTACGAGCAGTACTTC
TRBJ1-2 | NA | 14 | TRBV7-3 | NA | CASSLTSGSSGYTF | TGTGCCAGCAGCTTAACGTCAGGGTCGAGCGGCTACACCTTC
TRBJ1-1 | NA | 13 | TRBV9 | NA | CASSVTMNTEAFF | TGTGCCAGCAGCGTGACAATGAACACTGAAGCTTTCTTT
TRBJ1-1 | TRBD1 | 14 | TRBV19 | NA | CASSNPTGGTEAFF | TGTGCCAGTAGTAACCCGACAGGGGGCACTGAAGCTTTCTTT
TRBJ2-7 | NA | 14 | TRBV3-1/TRBV3-2 | NA | CASSQDRYSLGQYF | TGTGCCAGCAGCCAAGATCGATACTCCCTAGGGCAGTACTTC
TRBJ2-3 | NA | 13 | TRBV7-6 | NA | CASSLDLRDTQYF | TGTGCCAGCAGCTTAGATCTTAGAGATACGCAGTATTTT
TRBJ1-2 | TRBD1 | 15 | TRBV7-8 | NA | CASSHGQGRNYGYTF | TGTGCCAGCAGTCACGGACAGGGGCGGAACTATGGCTACACCTTC
TRBJ1-6 | NA | 13 | TRBV29-1 | NA | CSVGHREGSPLHF | TGCAGCGTTGGCCACAGGGAAGGGTCACCCCTCCACTTT
TRBJ1-2 | NA | 15 | TRBV20-1 | NA | CSASVPTLGDYGYTF | TGCAGTGCTAGTGTTCCGACCCTAGGAGACTATGGCTACACCTTC
TRBJ1-2 | TRBD1 | 14 | TRBV27 | NA | CASRLIGTADRYTF | TGTGCCAGCAGGTTAATAGGGACAGCGGACCGCTACACCTTC
TRBJ2-5 | NA | 14 | TRBV28 | NA | CASSSGQYQETQYF | TGTGCCAGCAGCTCCGGACAGTATCAAGAGACCCAGTACTTC
TRBJ1-4 | NA | 12 | TRBV7-2 | NA | CASQGPNEKLFF | TGTGCCAGCCAGGGCCCAAATGAAAAACTGTTTTTT
TRBJ2-7 | TRBD2 | 15 | TRBV7-2 | NA | CASSLLSGGASEQYF | TGTGCCAGCAGCTTACTGAGCGGGGGGGCGAGCGAGCAGTACTTC
TRBJ1-1 | NA | 14 | TRBV30 | NA | CAWGKGGKTTEAFF | TGTGCCTGGGGAAAAGGGGGAAAGACCACTGAAGCTTTCTTT
TRBJ2-7 | NA | 15 | TRBV13 | NA | CASSQNQDGAYEQYF | TGTGCCAGCAGCCAGAATCAGGACGGGGCCTACGAGCAGTACTTC
TRBJ2-7 | NA | 15 | TRBV7-2 | NA | CASSLEAGSSYEQYF | TGTGCCAGCAGCTTAGAGGCGGGGAGCTCCTACGAGCAGTACTTC
TRBJ1-1 | NA | 14 | TRBV6-2/TRBV6-3 | NA | CASSYSDGGTEAFF | TGTGCCAGCAGTTATTCCGACGGGGGGACTGAAGCTTTCTTT
TRBJ2-7 | NA | 11 | TRBV12-3/TRBV12-4 | NA | CASSALGEQYF | TGTGCCAGCAGTGCACTAGGCGAGCAGTACTTC
TRBJ2-3 | TRBD1 | 13 | TRBV7-2 | NA | CASSIQGADTQYF | TGTGCCAGCAGCATACAGGGGGCAGATACGCAGTATTTT
TRBJ2-1 | NA | 16 | TRBV5-1 | NA | CASSPLGESSYNEQFF | TGCGCCAGCAGCCCACTGGGAGAGAGCTCCTACAATGAGCAGTTCTTC
TRBJ2-5 | TRBD2 | 17 | TRBV13 | NA | CASSFRLAGGVGETQYF | TGTGCCAGCAGCTTTCGTCTAGCGGGGGGAGTGGGAGAGACCCAGTACTTC
TRBJ2-1 | NA | 13 | TRBV11-3 | NA | CASSSGSYNEQFF | TGTGCCAGCAGCAGCGGATCCTACAATGAGCAGTTCTTC
TRBJ2-7 | TRBD2 | 15 | TRBV27 | NA | CASSLSAGGGYEQYF | TGTGCCAGCAGTTTATCTGCCGGGGGAGGGTACGAGCAGTACTTC
TRBJ1-1 | TRBD1 | 14 | TRBV9 | NA | CASSEGTENTEAFF | TGTGCCAGCAGCGAGGGGACAGAGAACACTGAAGCTTTCTTT
TRBJ1-2 | NA | 13 | TRBV2 | NA | CARDRGGLYGYTF | TGTGCCAGGGATCGGGGGGGCCTCTATGGCTACACCTTC
TRBJ1-4 | TRBD1 | 15 | TRBV28 | once | CASSPRQGSNEKLFF | TGTGCCAGCAGTCCCCGACAGGGCTCTAATGAAAAACTGTTTTTT
TRBJ1-2 | NA | 14 | TRBV7-8 | NA | CASSLAAANYGYTF | TGTGCCAGCAGCTTAGCAGCTGCTAACTATGGCTACACCTTC
TRBJ2-1 | NA | 14 | TRBV29-1 | once | CSVFLRVSYNEQFF | TGCAGCGTGTTCCTCAGGGTTTCCTACAATGAGCAGTTCTTC
TRBJ1-2 | TRBD1 | 18 | TRBV25-1 | NA | CASSDYRGGTGSNYGYTF | TGTGCCAGCAGTGATTATCGAGGCGGGACAGGGTCTAACTATGGCTACACCTTC